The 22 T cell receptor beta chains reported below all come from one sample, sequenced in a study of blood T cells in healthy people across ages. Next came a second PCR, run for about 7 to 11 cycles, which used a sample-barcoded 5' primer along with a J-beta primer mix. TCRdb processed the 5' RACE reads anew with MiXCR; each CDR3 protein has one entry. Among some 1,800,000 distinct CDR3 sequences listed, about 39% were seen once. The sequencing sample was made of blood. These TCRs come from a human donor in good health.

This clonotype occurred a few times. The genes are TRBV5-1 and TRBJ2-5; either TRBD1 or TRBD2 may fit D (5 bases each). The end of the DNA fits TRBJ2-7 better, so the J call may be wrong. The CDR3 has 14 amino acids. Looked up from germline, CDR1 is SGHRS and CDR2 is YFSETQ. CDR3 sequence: CASSLLGEGHEQYF. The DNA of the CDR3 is TGCGCCAGCAGCCTCCTGGGGGAAGGGCACGAGCAGTACTTC.

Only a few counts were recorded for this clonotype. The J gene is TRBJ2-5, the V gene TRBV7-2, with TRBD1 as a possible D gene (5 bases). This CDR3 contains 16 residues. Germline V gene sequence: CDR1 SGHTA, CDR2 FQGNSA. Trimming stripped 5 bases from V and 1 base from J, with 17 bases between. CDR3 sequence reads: CASSPRLLGVQETQYF. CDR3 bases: TGTGCCAGCAGCCCCCGGCTCTTAGGGGTCCAAGAGACCCAGTACTTC.

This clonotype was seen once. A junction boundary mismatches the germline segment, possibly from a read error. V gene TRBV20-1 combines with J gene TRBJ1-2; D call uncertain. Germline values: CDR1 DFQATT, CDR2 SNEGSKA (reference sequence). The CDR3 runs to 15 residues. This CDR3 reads CSAGDGRRADYGYIF. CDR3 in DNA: TGCAGTGCTGGAGATGGCCGCCGGGCAGACTATGGCTACATCTTC.

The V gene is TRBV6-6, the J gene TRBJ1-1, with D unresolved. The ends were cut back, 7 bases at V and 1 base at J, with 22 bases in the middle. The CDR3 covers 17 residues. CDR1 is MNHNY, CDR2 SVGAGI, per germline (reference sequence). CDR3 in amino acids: CASNLSRVPGSNTEAFF. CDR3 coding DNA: TGTGCCAGCAACCTCTCTCGGGTACCGGGGTCGAACACTGAAGCTTTCTTT.

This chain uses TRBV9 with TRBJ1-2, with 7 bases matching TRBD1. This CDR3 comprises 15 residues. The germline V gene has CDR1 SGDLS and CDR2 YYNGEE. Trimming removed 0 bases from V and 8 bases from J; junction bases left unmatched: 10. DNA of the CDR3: TGTGCCAGCAGCGTAGAGGACAGGATTATACCCGGCTACACCTTC. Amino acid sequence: CASSVEDRIIPGYTF.

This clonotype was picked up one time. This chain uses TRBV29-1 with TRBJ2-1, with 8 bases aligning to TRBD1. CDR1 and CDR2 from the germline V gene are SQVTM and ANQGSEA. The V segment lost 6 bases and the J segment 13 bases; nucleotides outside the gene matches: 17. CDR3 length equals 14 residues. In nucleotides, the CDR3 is TGCAGCGTCGAGACACGGGACAGGATAGAGACCCAGTTCTTC. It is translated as CSVETRDRIETQFF.

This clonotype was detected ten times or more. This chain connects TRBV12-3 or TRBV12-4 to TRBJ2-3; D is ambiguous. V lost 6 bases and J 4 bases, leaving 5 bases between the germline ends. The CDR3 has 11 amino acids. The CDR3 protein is CASRPSDTQYF. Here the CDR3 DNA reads TGTGCCAGCAGACCCTCAGATACGCAGTATTTT.

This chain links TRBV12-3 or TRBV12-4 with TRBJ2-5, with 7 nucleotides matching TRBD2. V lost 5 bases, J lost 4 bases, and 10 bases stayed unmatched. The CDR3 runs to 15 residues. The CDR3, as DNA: TGTGCCAGCAGTCCGACTACCGGGGGGAGAGAGACCCAGTACTTC. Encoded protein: CASSPTTGGRETQYF.

CDR3: CASSPTIAGGPDTQYF. The CDR3 region has the DNA TGTGCCAGCAGCCCCACCATAGCGGGGGGGCCAGATACGCAGTATTTT. The rearrangement links TRBV6-4 to TRBJ2-3; 11 bases match TRBD2. V lost 6 bases and J lost 4; bases outside the gene matches: 9. Germline-derived CDR1 and CDR2 are MRHNA and SNTAGT. The CDR3 consists of 16 residues.

In DNA form, the CDR3 reads TGTGCCATCAGTGAACGGGACAGGGTAACTGAAGCTTTCTTT. Its translation is CAISERDRVTEAFF. The chain recombines TRBV10-3 with TRBJ1-1, with TRBD1 matching over 9 bases. With 3 bases clipped from V and 5 bases from J, the junction kept 4 bases outside the gene matches. In germline, CDR1 is ENHRY, CDR2 SYGVKD. The CDR3 is 14 residues long.

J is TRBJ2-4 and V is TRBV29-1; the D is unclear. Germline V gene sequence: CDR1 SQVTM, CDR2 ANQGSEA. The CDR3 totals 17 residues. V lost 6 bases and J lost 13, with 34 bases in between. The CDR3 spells CSVEEYGQVAGSYKQYF. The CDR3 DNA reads TGCAGCGTCGAGGAGTATGGCCAGGTAGCCGGTAGCTACAAGCAGTACTTC.

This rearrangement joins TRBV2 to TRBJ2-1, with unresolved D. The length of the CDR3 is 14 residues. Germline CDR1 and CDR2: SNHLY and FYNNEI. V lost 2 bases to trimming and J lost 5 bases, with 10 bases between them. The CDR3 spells CASSELESDNEQFF. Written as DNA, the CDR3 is TGTGCCAGCAGTGAACTAGAGAGTGACAATGAGCAGTTCTTC.

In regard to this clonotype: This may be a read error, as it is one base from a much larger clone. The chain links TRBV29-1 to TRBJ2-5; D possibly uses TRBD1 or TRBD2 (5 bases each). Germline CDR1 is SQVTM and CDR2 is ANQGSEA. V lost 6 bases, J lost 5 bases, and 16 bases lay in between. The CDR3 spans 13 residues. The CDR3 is CSVWDPNRETQYF. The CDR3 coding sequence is TGCAGCGTATGGGACCCCAACAGGGAGACCCAGTACTTC. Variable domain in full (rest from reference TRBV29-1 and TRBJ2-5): SAVISQKPSRDICQRGTSLTIQCQVDSQVTMMFWYRQQPGQSLTLIATANQGSEATYESGFVIDKFPISRPNLTFSTLTVSNMSPEDSSIYLCSVWDPNRETQYFGPGTRLLVL.

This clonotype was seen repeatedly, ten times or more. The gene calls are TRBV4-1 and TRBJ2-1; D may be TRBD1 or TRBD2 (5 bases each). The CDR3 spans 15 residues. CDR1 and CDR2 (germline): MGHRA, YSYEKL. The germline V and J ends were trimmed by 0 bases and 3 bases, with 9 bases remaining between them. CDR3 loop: CASSQDPGSYNEQFF. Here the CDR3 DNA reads TGCGCCAGCAGCCAAGATCCAGGGAGCTACAATGAGCAGTTCTTC.

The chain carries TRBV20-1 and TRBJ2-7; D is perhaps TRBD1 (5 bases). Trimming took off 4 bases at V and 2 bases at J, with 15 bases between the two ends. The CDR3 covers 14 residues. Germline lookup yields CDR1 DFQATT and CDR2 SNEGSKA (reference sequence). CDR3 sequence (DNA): TGCAGTGCTAATAGTAGACAGAAAGCCTACGAGCAGTACTTC. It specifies CSANSRQKAYEQYF.

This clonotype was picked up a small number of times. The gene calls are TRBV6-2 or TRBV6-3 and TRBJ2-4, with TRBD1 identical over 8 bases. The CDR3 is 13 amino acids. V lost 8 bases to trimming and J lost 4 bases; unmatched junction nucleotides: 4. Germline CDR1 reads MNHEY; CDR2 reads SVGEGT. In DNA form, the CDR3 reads TGTGCCAGCTCCGGGACAGGAAAAAACATTCAGTACTTC. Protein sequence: CASSGTGKNIQYF.

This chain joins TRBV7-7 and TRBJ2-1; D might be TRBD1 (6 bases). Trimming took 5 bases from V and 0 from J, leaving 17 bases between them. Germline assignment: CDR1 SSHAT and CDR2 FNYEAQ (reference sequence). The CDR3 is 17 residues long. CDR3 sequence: CASSPGPTGSSYNEQFF. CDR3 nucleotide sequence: TGTGCCAGCAGCCCAGGCCCTACAGGGAGCTCCTACAATGAGCAGTTCTTC. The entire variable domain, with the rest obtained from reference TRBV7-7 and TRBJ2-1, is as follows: GAGVSQSPRYKVTKRGQDVTLRCDPISSHATLYWYQQALGQGPEFLTYFNYEAQPDKSGLPSDRFSAERPEGSISTLTIQRTEQRDSAMYRCASSPGPTGSSYNEQFFGPGTRLTVL.

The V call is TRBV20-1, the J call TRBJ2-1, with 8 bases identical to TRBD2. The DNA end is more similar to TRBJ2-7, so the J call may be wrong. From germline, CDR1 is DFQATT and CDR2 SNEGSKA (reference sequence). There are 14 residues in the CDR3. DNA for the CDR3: TGCAGTGCAGTCGGGGGGGCCAATTACAATGAGCAGTACTTC. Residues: CSAVGGANYNEQYF.

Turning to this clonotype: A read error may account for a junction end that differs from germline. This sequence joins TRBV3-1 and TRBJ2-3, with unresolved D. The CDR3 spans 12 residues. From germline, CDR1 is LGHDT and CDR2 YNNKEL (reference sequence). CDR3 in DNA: TGTGCCAGCAGCCCACGCACAGATACGCGGTATTTT. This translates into CASSPRTDTRYF.

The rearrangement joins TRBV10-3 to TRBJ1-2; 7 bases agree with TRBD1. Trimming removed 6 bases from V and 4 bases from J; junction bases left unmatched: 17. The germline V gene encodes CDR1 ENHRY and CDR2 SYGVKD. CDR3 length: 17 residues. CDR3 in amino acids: CAIRSSGTERVSYGYTF. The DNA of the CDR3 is TGTGCCATCAGATCCTCAGGGACAGAAAGGGTCTCCTATGGCTACACCTTC.

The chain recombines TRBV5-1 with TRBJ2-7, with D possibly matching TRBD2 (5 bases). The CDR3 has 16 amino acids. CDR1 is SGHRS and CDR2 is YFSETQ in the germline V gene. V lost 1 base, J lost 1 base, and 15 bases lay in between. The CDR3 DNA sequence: TGCGCCAGCAGCTTGCCCCCGGCCGGACTTTCCTACGAGCAGTACTTC. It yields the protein CASSLPPAGLSYEQYF.

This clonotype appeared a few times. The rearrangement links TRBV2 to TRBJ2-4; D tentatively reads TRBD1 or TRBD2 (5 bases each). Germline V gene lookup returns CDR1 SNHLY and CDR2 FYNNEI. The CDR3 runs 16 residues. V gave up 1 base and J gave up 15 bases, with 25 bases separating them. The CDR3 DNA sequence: TGTGCCAGCAGTGAAGGGTTTGGGACCGCCTATCCATCGGTGTACTTC. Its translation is CASSEGFGTAYPSVYF.